This TCR beta chain is drawn from a study of cytomegalovirus exposure and HLA in healthy donors. The V gene's germline CDR1 is MNHNS and CDR2 SASEGT. CDR3 length equals 14 residues. V gave up 4 bases and J gave up 6 bases, with 13 bases separating them. Use of 60 Vbeta and 13 Jbeta primers characterized the PCR. The repertoire was sequenced with immunoSEQ multiplex PCR; TCRdb's copy has only in-frame clones and lacks some. The sample carries around 99,000 clones, over 70% recorded once. The sample comprised PBMCs. This sequence was found in a young man in good health and CMV-seronegative. The chain is built from TRBV6-1 and TRBJ2-1; the D gene is possibly TRBD2 (7 bases). CDR3 region: CASSAEGGRNEQFF. In DNA, the CDR3 is TGTGCCAGCAGTGCGGAGGGGGGGCGCAATGAGCAGTTCTTC.